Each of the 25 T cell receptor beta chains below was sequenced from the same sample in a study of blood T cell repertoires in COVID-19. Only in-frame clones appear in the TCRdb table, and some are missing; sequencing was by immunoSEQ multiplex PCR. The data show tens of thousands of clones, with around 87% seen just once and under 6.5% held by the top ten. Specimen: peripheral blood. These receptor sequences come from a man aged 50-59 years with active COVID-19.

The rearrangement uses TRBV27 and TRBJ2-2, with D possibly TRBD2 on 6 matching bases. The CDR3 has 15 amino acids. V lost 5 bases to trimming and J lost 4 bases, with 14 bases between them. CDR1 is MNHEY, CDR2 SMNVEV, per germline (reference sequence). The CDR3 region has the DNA TGTGCCAGCAGTATTGCGGGACCCAGCACCGGGGAGCTGTTTTTT. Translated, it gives CASSIAGPSTGELFF.

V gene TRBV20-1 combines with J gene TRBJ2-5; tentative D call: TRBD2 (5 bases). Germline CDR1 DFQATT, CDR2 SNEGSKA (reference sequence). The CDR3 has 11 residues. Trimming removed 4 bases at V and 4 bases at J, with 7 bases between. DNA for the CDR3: TGCAGTGCTACACGGGGAGAGACCCAGTACTTC. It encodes CSATRGETQYF.

The CDR3: CASSLVPGDTQYF. In DNA form, the CDR3 reads TGTGCCAGCAGTTTGGTTCCGGGAGATACGCAGTATTTT. The chain couples TRBV28 to TRBJ2-3; D remains unclear. Germline V gene data show CDR1 as MDHEN and CDR2 as SYDVKM. Trimming removed 3 bases from V and 5 bases from J, with 9 bases in between. The CDR3 is made up of 13 amino acids. The whole variable domain, remainder taken from reference TRBV28 and TRBJ2-3, is DVKVTQSSRYLVKRTGEKVFLECVQDMDHENMFWYRQDPGLGLRLIYFSYDVKMKEKGDIPEGYSVSREKKERFSLILESASTNQTSMYLCASSLVPGDTQYFGPGTRLTVL.

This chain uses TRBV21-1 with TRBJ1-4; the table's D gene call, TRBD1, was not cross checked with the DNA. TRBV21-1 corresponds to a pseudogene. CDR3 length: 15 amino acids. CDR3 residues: CASSRRTARREKLFF. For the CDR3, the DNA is TGTGCCAGCAGCAGACGGACAGCCCGAAGGGAAAAACTGTTTTTT.

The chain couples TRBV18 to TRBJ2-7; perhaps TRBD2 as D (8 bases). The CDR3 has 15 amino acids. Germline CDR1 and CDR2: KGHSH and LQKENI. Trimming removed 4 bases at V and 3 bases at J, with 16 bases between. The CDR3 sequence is CASSHGGDRYYEQYF. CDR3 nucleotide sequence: TGTGCCAGCTCACACGGGGGGGACAGATACTACGAGCAGTACTTC.

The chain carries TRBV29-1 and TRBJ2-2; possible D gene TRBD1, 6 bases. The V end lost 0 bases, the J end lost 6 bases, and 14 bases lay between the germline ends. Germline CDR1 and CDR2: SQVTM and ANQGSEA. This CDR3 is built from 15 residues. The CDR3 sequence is CSVEDLTRGSGELFF. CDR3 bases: TGCAGCGTTGAAGATCTAACTAGGGGGTCCGGGGAGCTGTTTTTT.

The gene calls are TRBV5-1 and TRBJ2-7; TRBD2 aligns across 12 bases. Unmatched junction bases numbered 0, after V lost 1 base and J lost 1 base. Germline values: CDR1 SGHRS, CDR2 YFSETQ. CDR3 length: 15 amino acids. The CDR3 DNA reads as TGCGCCAGCAGCTTGACTAGCGGGGGGTCCTACGAGCAGTACTTC. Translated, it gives CASSLTSGGSYEQYF.

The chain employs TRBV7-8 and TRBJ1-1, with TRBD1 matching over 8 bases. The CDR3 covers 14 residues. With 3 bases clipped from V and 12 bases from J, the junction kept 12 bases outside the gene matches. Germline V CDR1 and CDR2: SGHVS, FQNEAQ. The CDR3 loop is CASSFIGQGQETFF. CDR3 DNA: TGTGCCAGCAGCTTCATTGGACAGGGACAAGAAACTTTCTTT.

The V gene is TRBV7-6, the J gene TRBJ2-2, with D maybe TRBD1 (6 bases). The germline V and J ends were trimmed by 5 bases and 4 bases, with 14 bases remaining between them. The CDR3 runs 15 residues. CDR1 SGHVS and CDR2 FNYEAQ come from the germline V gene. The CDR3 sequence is CASSPRDIATGELFF. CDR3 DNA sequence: TGTGCCAGCAGCCCACGGGACATCGCCACCGGGGAGCTGTTTTTT.

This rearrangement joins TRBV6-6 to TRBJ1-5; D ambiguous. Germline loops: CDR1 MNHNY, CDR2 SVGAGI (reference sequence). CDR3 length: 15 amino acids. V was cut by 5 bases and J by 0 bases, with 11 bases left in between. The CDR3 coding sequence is TGTGCCAGCAGTCCACTCGACAATAGCAATCAGCCCCAGCATTTT. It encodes CASSPLDNSNQPQHF.

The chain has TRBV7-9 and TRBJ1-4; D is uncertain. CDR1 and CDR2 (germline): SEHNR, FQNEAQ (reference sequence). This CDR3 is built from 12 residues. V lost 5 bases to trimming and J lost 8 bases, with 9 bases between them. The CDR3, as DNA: TGTGCCAGCAGCCGGGGTAACGAAAAACTGTTTTTT. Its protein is CASSRGNEKLFF.

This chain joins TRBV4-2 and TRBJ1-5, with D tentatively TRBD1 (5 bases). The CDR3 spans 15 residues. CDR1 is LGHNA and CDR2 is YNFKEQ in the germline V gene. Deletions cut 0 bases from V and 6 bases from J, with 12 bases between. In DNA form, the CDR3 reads TGTGCCAGCAGCCAAGATCAGGGAGGGTCTCAGCCCCAGCATTTT. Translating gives CASSQDQGGSQPQHF.

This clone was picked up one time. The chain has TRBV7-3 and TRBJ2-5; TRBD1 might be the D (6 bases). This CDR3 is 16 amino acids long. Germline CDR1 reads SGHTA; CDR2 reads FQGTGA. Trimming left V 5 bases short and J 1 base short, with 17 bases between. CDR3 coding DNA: TGTGCCAGCAGCCGAACCGGACAGCCCGGCCAAGAGACCCAGTACTTC. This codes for CASSRTGQPGQETQYF.

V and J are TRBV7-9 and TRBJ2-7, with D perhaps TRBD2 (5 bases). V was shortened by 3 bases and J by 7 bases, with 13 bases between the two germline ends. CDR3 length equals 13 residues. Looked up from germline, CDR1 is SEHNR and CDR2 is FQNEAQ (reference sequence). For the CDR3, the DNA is TGTGCCAGCAGCTTCTTCGGGGAGTGGGAGCAGTACTTC. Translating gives CASSFFGEWEQYF.

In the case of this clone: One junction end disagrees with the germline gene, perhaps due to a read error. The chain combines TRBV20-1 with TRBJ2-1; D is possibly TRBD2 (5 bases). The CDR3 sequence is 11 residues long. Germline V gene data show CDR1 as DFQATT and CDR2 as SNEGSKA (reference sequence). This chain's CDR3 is CSARVARRTVF. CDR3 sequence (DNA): TGCAGTGCTAGAGTAGCGAGAAGGACGGTCTTC.

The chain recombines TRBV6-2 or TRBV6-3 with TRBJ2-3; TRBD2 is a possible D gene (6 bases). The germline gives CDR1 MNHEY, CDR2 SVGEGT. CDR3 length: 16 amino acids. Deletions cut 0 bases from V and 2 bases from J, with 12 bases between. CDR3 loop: CASSYSPRDDTDTQYF. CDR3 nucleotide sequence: TGTGCCAGCAGTTACTCTCCGCGGGATGACACAGATACGCAGTATTTT.

CDR3 coding DNA: TGTGCCAGCAGCTGGACAGGGGGAGGCACAGATACGCAGTATTTT. This codes for CASSWTGGGTDTQYF. The rearrangement joins TRBV2 to TRBJ2-3; 10 bases map to TRBD1. The germline V gene has CDR1 SNHLY and CDR2 FYNNEI. The CDR3 has 15 residues. The junction had 4 bases not matched to a gene; V was cut back by 6 bases and J by 1 base.

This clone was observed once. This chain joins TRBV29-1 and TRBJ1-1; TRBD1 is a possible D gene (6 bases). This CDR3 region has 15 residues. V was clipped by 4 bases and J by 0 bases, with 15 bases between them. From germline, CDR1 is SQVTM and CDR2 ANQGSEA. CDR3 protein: CSVGRQGIMNTEAFF. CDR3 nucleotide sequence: TGCAGCGTTGGGAGGCAGGGGATCATGAACACTGAAGCTTTCTTT.

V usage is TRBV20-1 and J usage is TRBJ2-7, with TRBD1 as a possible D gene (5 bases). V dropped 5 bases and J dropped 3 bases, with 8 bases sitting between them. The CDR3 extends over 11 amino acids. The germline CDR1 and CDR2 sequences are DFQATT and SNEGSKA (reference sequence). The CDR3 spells CSASQVYEQYF. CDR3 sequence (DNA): TGCAGTGCTTCACAGGTCTACGAGCAGTACTTC.

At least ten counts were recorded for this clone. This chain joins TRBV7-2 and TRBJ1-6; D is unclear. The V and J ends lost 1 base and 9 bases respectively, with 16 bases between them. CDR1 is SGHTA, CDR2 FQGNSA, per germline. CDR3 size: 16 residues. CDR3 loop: CASSLGSQAKSSPLHF. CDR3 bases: TGTGCCAGCAGCTTAGGTTCGCAGGCAAAGAGTTCACCCCTCCACTTT.

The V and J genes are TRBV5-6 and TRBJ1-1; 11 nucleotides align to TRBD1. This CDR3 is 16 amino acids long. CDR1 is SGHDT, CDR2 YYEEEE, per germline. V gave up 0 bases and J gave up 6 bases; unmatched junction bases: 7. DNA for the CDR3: TGTGCCAGCAGCTTGGTAGGACAGGGGGCTTTGGCTGAAGCTTTCTTT. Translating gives CASSLVGQGALAEAFF.

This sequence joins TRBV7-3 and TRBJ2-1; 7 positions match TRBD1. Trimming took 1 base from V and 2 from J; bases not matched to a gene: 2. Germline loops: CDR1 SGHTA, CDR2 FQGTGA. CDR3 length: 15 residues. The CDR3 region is CASSLIGTAYNEQFF. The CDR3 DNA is TGTGCCAGCAGCTTAATTGGGACAGCCTACAATGAGCAGTTCTTC.

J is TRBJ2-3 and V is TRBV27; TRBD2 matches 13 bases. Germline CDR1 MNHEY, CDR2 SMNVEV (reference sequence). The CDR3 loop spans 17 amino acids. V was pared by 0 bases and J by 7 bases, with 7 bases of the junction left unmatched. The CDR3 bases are TGTGCCAGCAGTTTATCGATGGGGACTAGCGGGACTTATACGCAGTATTTT. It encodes CASSLSMGTSGTYTQYF.

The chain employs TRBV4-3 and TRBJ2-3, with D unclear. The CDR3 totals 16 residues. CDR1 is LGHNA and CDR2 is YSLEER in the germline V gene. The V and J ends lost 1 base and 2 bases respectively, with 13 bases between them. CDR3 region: CASSQVRNTATDTQYF. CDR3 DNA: TGCGCCAGCAGCCAAGTTCGGAACACAGCCACAGATACGCAGTATTTT.

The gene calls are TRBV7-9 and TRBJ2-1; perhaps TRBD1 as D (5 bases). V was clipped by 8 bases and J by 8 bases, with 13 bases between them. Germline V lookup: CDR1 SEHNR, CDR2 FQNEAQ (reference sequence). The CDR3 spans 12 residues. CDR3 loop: CASALVGHEQFF. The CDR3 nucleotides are TGTGCCAGCGCGCTTGTGGGGCATGAGCAGTTCTTC.